The 21 T cell receptor beta chains below come from one sample, sequenced in a study of blood T cell repertoires in COVID-19. Produced via immunoSEQ multiplex PCR; TCRdb's table is partial and in-frame only. The repertoire holds some 220,000 clones, with over 75% as singletons. The sequenced material came from peripheral blood. The receptors were sampled from a woman aged 70-85 years with COVID-19, enrolled during active disease.

This clone has a single count. The sample holds other DNA sequences that translate to the same CDR3. This sequence joins TRBV12-3 or TRBV12-4 and TRBJ1-1; the D is unclear. CDR3 length equals 12 residues. Trimming removed 6 bases from V and 1 base from J, with 6 bases in between. The CDR3 sequence is CASSFSNTEAFF. The CDR3 DNA reads as TGTGCCAGCAGCTTCTCGAACACTGAAGCTTTCTTT.

This sequence joins TRBV27 and TRBJ2-7, with D possibly TRBD1 on 5 matching bases. The CDR3 length is 13 residues. Germline V lookup: CDR1 MNHEY, CDR2 SMNVEV (reference sequence). Trimming stripped 3 bases from V and 4 bases from J, with 10 bases between. The CDR3 DNA follows: TGTGCCAGCAGTTTCGGCAGGGCTTACGAGCAGTACTTC. It translates to CASSFGRAYEQYF.

The genes are TRBV7-3 and TRBJ1-1, with D maybe TRBD1 (5 bases). Between the trimmed V and J ends, which lost 0 bases and 3 bases, there was a span of 8 bases. Per germline, CDR1 SGHTA and CDR2 FQGTGA. CDR3 length equals 14 residues. This chain's CDR3 is CASSLTRGYTEAFF. The CDR3 nucleotides read TGTGCCAGCAGCTTAACCCGGGGGTACACTGAAGCTTTCTTT.

This clone was recorded once. This sequence joins TRBV2 and TRBJ1-1; D is possibly TRBD1 (5 bases). CDR1 and CDR2 from the germline V gene are SNHLY and FYNNEI. Trimming removed 4 bases at V and 3 bases at J, with 15 bases between. There are 15 residues in the CDR3. CDR3 in DNA: TGTGCCAGCAGTGGGGGGGGAGTCGTGGACACTGAAGCTTTCTTT. Protein: CASSGGGVVDTEAFF.

The V call is TRBV5-1, the J call TRBJ2-7, with unresolved D. The V gene lost 2 bases and the J gene lost 7 bases, with 10 bases spanning the gap. CDR1 is SGHRS and CDR2 is YFSETQ in the germline V gene. The CDR3 sequence is 12 residues long. CDR3 region: CASSFPETEQYF. DNA for the CDR3: TGCGCCAGCAGCTTTCCTGAGACAGAGCAGTACTTC.

A single count supports this clone. The rearrangement links TRBV4-2 to TRBJ2-5; maybe TRBD1 (6 bases). Germline-derived CDR1 and CDR2 are LGHNA and YNFKEQ. The germline V and J ends were trimmed by 1 base and 1 base, with 19 bases remaining between them. The CDR3 sequence is 18 residues long. The CDR3 bases are TGTGCCAGCAGCCAAGGCGCGGACCGGACAGAATTCCAAGAGACCCAGTACTTC. Its protein product is CASSQGADRTEFQETQYF.

Concerning this clone: Other nucleotide sequences in the sample specify the same CDR3. The rearrangement uses TRBV18 and TRBJ1-1; D call uncertain. Trimming took 6 bases from V and 2 from J, leaving 10 bases between them. Looked up from germline, CDR1 is KGHSH and CDR2 is LQKENI. This CDR3 comprises 13 residues. CDR3 loop: CASSPRENTEAFF. The CDR3 nucleotides are TGTGCCAGCTCCCCTCGGGAAAACACTGAAGCTTTCTTT.

The chain joins TRBV15 to TRBJ2-7; 7 bases fit TRBD1. The V and J ends lost 1 base and 6 bases, in that order; junction bases with no gene match: 9. The CDR3 runs to 15 residues. Germline V gene sequence: CDR1 LNHNV, CDR2 YYDKDF (reference sequence). CDR3 nucleotide sequence: TGTGCCACCAGCAGAGGGGGGACAGCCCTGGGCGAGCAGTACTTC. It specifies CATSRGGTALGEQYF.

The V gene is TRBV18, the J gene TRBJ1-2; 10 bases align to TRBD1. The V and J ends lost 5 bases and 6 bases, in that order; junction bases with no gene match: 3. Germline V lookup: CDR1 KGHSH, CDR2 LQKENI. The CDR3 runs 13 residues. The CDR3 DNA reads TGTGCCAGCTCAAGCGGGACAGGGGATGGCTACACCTTC. This gives the protein CASSSGTGDGYTF.

The J gene is TRBJ1-2, the V gene TRBV6-6; D might be TRBD1 (5 bases). Germline V gene data show CDR1 as MNHNY and CDR2 as SVGAGI (reference sequence). V lost 7 bases to trimming and J lost 4 bases, with 16 bases between them. The CDR3 loop spans 14 amino acids. CDR3 nucleotide sequence: TGTGCCAGCAAGGCCACCGGGGGACGCTATGGCTACACCTTC. Translated: CASKATGGRYGYTF.

The V and J genes are TRBV19 and TRBJ1-4, with TRBD1 matching 7 bases. V was clipped by 4 bases and J by 4 bases; unmatched bases: 6. The CDR3 extends over 15 amino acids. The V gene's germline CDR1 is LNHDA and CDR2 SQIVND (reference sequence). CDR3: CASSTGQVINEKLFF. The CDR3 nucleotides read TGTGCCAGTAGTACCGGACAGGTCATTAATGAAAAACTGTTTTTT.

The rearrangement uses TRBV5-6 and TRBJ2-7, with 7 nucleotides matching TRBD1. In germline, CDR1 is SGHDT, CDR2 YYEEEE. This CDR3 has 19 amino acids. The J segment lost 4 bases and the V segment lost 0 bases, leaving 19 bases of the junction unmatched. The CDR3 coding sequence is TGTGCCAGCAGCTTGGTTTTGTCTGGGTTGGGACAGAGGACGTACGAGCAGTACTTC. Amino acid sequence: CASSLVLSGLGQRTYEQYF.

The genes are TRBV25-1 and TRBJ1-2; 9 bases fit TRBD1. V gave up 3 bases and J gave up 7 bases; unmatched junction bases: 6. In germline, CDR1 is MGHDK, CDR2 SYGVNS. The CDR3 extends over 14 amino acids. CDR3 in DNA: TGTGCCAGCAGTGAGCAGGACAGGGGCTCTGGCTACACCTTC. Translation: CASSEQDRGSGYTF.

This clone came up a few times. The gene calls are TRBV7-2 and TRBJ2-1, with a tentative D call TRBD1 (6 bases). The CDR3 consists of 16 residues. Trimming took off 5 bases at V and 4 bases at J, with 18 bases between the two ends. CDR1 SGHTA and CDR2 FQGNSA come from the germline V gene. CDR3 coding DNA: TGTGCCAGCAGCCCGAGGCCAGGGGTGATATACAATGAGCAGTTCTTC. Residues: CASSPRPGVIYNEQFF. Drawing the rest from reference TRBV7-2 and TRBJ2-1, the complete variable domain is GAGVSQSPSNKVTEKGKDVELRCDPISGHTALYWYRQSLGQGLEFLIYFQGNSAPDKSGLPSDRFSAERTGGSVSTLTIQRTQQEDSAVYLCASSPRPGVIYNEQFFGPGTRLTVL.

The rearrangement uses TRBV27 and TRBJ2-6; D is perhaps TRBD1 (6 bases). Germline CDR1 and CDR2: MNHEY and SMNVEV (reference sequence). V gave up 5 bases and J gave up 1 base, with 9 bases separating them. The CDR3 is made up of 15 amino acids. The CDR3 here is CASSPGQSGANVLTF. For the CDR3, the DNA is TGTGCCAGCAGTCCCGGACAGTCTGGGGCCAACGTCCTGACTTTC.

The genes are TRBV6-2 or TRBV6-3 and TRBJ1-2; 9 positions agree with TRBD1. The J segment lost 2 bases and the V segment lost 6 bases, leaving 7 bases of the junction unmatched. Germline CDR1 is MNHEY and CDR2 is SVGEGT. The CDR3 sequence is 15 residues long. CDR3 in amino acids: CASSPRGTGNYGYTF. Written as DNA, the CDR3 is TGTGCCAGCAGCCCCCGCGGGACAGGGAACTATGGCTACACCTTC.

The CDR3 loop reads CASSSTSGRGGELFF. The CDR3 coding sequence is TGTGCCAGCAGCTCGACTAGTGGTCGAGGCGGGGAGCTGTTTTTT. The gene calls are TRBV7-6 and TRBJ2-2; D is possibly TRBD2 (6 bases). Germline V gene sequence: CDR1 SGHVS, CDR2 FNYEAQ. The V and J ends lost 4 bases and 7 bases respectively, with 16 bases between them. This CDR3 is built from 15 residues.

J is TRBJ1-1 and V is TRBV19, with D possibly being TRBD1 (5 bases). The CDR3 extends over 16 amino acids. The V gene's germline CDR1 is LNHDA and CDR2 SQIVND (reference sequence). Deletions cut 4 bases from V and 1 base from J, with 16 bases between. CDR3 protein: CASSSNAAGKNTEAFF. The CDR3 region has the DNA TGTGCCAGTAGTAGTAACGCAGCAGGGAAGAACACTGAAGCTTTCTTT.

The V and J genes are TRBV9 and TRBJ1-3, with D possibly TRBD1 on 6 matching bases. The CDR3 consists of 18 residues. The germline CDR1 and CDR2 sequences are SGDLS and YYNGEE. V lost 3 bases, J lost 4 bases, and 23 bases lay in between. The CDR3 DNA reads TGTGCCAGCAGCGGAGACGGCTCCGGGGGGCGAATGGGAAACACCATATATTTT. Its translation is CASSGDGSGGRMGNTIYF.

The gene calls are TRBV12-3 or TRBV12-4 and TRBJ2-1, with a possible D match to TRBD1 (5 bases). The V end was cut by 7 bases, the J end by 6 bases, with 13 bases between. This CDR3 has 13 residues. The CDR3 DNA sequence: TGTGCCAGCATGTCGTTCAGGGCCAATGAGCAGTTCTTC. Amino acid sequence: CASMSFRANEQFF.

In nucleotides, the CDR3 is TGTGCCAGCAGTTTCGGCGGGGGACCCACAGATACGCAGTATTTT. It translates to CASSFGGGPTDTQYF. This rearrangement joins TRBV27 to TRBJ2-3; the match to TRBD2 covers 7 bases. Germline-derived CDR1 and CDR2 are MNHEY and SMNVEV (reference sequence). This CDR3 is 15 amino acids long. Losses at the gene ends were 3 bases for V and 2 bases for J; bases not matched to a gene: 5.